The rows below give T cell receptor beta chains drawn from one sample of a study of T-cell reconstitution after alpha-beta-depleted transplantation in children. TCRdb passed the PCR reads through MiXCR, listing each CDR3 protein once. The data hold about 610,000 distinct CDR3 sequences, with roughly 30% observed a single time. The sequences come from PBMCs, collected before TCRalphabeta/CD19-depleted stem cell transplant. These receptors all stem from a boy in the first two years of life with Wiskott-Aldrich syndrome, due to receive a stem cell transplant. The CDR3 runs from the conserved cysteine through the conserved F or W. Fields, in order: V gene, J gene, D gene, clone size, CDR3 protein, CDR3 DNA. A D gene is named only where the DNA matches it firmly. Some rows mark clone size as missing; the rest say once, few, many or name a class of expanded clone.

TRBV24-1	TRBJ2-3	TRBD2	few	CATSDSGTSEYTDTQYF	TGTGCCACCAGTGATTCGGGGACTAGCGAATACACAGATACGCAGTATTTT
TRBV27	TRBJ1-6	TRBD1	.	CASSSPGTGASPLHF	TGTGCCAGCAGTTCACCGGGGACAGGGGCTTCACCCCTCCACTTT
TRBV29-1	TRBJ2-5	TRBD1	few	CSVEGGDRETQYF	TGCAGCGTTGAAGGAGGGGACAGGGAGACCCAGTACTTC
TRBV5-1	TRBJ2-1	.	.	CASRMYNEQFF	TGCGCCAGCCGCATGTACAATGAGCAGTTCTTC
TRBV7-6	TRBJ1-1	.	.	CASSSGRSEAFF	TGTGCCAGCAGCTCCGGGCGGTCTGAAGCTTTCTTT
TRBV5-6	TRBJ2-3	.	few	CASSLDVRATLDTQYF	TGTGCCAGCAGCTTGGACGTGCGGGCTACGTTAGATACGCAGTATTTT
TRBV7-8	TRBJ1-2	.	few	CASSLQGGYYGYTF	TGTGCCAGCAGCTTACAGGGAGGGTACTATGGCTACACCTTC
TRBV7-2	TRBJ2-5	TRBD1	.	CASRLQGWETQYF	TGTGCCAGCAGGTTACAGGGGTGGGAGACCCAGTACTTC
TRBV5-1	TRBJ2-1	.	few	CASTSMGNEQFF	TGCGCCAGCACATCTATGGGCAATGAGCAGTTCTTC
TRBV5-1	TRBJ2-3	TRBD2	.	CASSSGTSGSYTDTQYF	TGCGCCAGCAGTTCCGGGACTAGCGGGAGTTATACAGATACGCAGTATTTT
TRBV5-1	TRBJ2-1	.	.	CASSLVAGRGEQFF	TGCGCCAGCAGCTTGGTCGCTGGGCGAGGTGAGCAGTTCTTC
TRBV19	TRBJ2-1	.	.	CASSIKGSSYNEQFF	TGTGCCAGTAGTATTAAGGGAAGCTCCTACAATGAGCAGTTCTTC